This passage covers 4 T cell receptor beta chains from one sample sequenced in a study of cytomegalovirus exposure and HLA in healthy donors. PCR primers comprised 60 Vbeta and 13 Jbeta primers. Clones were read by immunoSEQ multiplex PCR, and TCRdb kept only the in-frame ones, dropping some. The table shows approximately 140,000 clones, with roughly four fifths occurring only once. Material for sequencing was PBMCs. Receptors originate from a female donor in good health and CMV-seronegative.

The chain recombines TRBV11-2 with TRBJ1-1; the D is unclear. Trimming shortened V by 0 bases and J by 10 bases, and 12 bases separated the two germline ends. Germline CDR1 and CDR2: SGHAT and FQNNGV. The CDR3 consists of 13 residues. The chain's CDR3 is CASSLDSAQVAFF. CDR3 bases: TGTGCCAGCAGCTTAGATTCTGCCCAGGTAGCTTTCTTT. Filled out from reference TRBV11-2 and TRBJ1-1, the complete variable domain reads EAGVAQSPRYKIIEKRQSVAFWCNPISGHATLYWYQQILGQGPKLLIQFQNNGVVDDSQLPKDRFSAERLKGVDSTLKIQPAKLEDSAVYLCASSLDSAQVAFFGQGTRLTVV.

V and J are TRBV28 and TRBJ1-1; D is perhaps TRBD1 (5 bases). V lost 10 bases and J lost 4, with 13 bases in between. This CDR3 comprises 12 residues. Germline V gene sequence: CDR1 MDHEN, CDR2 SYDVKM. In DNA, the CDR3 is TGTGCCATTTCCAGACAGAGCACTGAAGCTTTCTTT. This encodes CAISRQSTEAFF.

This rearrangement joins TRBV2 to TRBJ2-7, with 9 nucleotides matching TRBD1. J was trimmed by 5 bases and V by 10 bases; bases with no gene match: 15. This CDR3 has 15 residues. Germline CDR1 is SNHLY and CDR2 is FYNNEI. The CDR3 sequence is CATAGGGQGINEQYF. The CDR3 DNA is TGTGCCACCGCCGGTGGGGGACAGGGAATCAACGAGCAGTACTTC.

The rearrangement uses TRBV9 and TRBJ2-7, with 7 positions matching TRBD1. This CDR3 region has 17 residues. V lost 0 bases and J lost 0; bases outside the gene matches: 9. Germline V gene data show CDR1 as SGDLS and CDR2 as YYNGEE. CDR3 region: CASSVAGSGQASYEQYF. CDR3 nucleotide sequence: TGTGCCAGCAGCGTAGCTGGGTCCGGACAGGCCTCCTACGAGCAGTACTTC.